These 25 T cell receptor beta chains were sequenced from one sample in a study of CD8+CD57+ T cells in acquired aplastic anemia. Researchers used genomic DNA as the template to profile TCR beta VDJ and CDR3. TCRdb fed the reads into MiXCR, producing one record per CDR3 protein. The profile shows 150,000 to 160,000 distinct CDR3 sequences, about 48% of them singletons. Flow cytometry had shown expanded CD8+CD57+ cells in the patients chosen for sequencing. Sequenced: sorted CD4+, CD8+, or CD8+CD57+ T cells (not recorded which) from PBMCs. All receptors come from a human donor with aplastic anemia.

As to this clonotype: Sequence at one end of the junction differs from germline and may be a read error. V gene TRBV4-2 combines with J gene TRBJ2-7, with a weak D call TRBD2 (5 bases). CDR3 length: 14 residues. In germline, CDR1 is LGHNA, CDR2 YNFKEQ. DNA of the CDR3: TGTGCCAGCAGCCAAGATCGGGGAACCTACGAGCGGTACTTC. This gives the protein CASSQDRGTYERYF.

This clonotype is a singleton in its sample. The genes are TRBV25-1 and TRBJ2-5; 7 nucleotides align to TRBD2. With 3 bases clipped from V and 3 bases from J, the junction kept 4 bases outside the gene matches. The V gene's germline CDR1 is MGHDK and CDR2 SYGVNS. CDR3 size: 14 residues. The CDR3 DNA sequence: TGTGCCAGCAGTGAGGGGGGAGGGGAAGAGACCCAGTACTTC. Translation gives CASSEGGGEETQYF.

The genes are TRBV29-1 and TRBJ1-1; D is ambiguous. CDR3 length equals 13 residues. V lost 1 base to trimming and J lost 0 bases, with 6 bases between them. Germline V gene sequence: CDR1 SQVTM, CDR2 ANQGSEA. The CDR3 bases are TGCAGCGTTGAAGGCAGAATGAACACTGAAGCTTTCTTT. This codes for CSVEGRMNTEAFF. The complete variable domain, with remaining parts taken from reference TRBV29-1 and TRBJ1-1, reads SAVISQKPSRDICQRGTSLTIQCQVDSQVTMMFWYRQQPGQSLTLIATANQGSEATYESGFVIDKFPISRPNLTFSTLTVSNMSPEDSSIYLCSVEGRMNTEAFFGQGTRLTVV.

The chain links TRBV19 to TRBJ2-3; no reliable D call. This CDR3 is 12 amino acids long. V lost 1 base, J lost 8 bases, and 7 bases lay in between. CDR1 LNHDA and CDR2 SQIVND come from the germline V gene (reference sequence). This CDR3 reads CASSIAGGTQYF. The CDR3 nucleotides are TGTGCCAGTAGTATAGCGGGTGGTACGCAGTATTTT.

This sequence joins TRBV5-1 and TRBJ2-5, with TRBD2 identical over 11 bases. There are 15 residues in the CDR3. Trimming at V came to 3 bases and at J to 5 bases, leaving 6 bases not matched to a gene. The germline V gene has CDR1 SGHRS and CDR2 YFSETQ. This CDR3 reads CASSYGTSGGETQYF. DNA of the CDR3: TGCGCCAGCAGCTATGGGACTAGCGGCGGGGAGACCCAGTACTTC.

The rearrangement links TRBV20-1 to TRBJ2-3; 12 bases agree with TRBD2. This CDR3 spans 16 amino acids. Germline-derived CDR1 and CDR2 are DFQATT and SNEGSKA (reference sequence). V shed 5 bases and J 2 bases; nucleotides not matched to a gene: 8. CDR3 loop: CSAPETSGGNTDTQYF. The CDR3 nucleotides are TGCAGTGCTCCTGAGACTAGCGGGGGAAACACAGATACGCAGTATTTT.

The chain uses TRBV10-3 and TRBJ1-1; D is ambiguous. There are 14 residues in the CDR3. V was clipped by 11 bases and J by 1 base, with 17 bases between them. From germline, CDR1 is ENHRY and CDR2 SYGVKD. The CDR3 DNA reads TGTGCCGCCAAACAGAACAACGAGAACACTGAAGCTTTCTTT. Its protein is CAAKQNNENTEAFF.

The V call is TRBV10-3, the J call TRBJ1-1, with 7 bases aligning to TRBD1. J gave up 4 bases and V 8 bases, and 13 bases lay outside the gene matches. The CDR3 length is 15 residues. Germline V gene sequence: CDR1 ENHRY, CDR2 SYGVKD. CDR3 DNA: TGTGCCATCTCGTCACGGGAGGGGGCGCTCACTGAAGCTTTCTTT. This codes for CAISSREGALTEAFF.

The CDR3, as DNA: TGTGCCAGCACTTCGGGACTAGCGGAGACCCAGTACTTC. Encoded protein: CASTSGLAETQYF. The J gene is TRBJ2-5, the V gene TRBV7-8, with 10 bases lining up with TRBD2. Per germline, CDR1 SGHVS and CDR2 FQNEAQ. The CDR3 contains 13 residues. Unmatched junction bases numbered 4, after V lost 7 bases and J lost 5 bases.

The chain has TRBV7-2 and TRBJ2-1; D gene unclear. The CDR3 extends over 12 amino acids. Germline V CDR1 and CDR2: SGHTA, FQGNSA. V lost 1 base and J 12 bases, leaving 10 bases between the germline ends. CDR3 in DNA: TGTGCCAGCAGCTTAGACCAGAGCGTGCAGTTCTTC. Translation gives CASSLDQSVQFF.

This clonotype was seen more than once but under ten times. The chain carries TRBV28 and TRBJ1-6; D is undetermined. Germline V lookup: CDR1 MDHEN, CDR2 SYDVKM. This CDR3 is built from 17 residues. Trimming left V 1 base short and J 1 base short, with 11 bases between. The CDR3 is CASSLLGERSYNSPLHF. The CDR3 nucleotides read TGTGCCAGCAGTTTATTAGGTGAAAGGTCCTATAATTCACCCCTCCACTTT.

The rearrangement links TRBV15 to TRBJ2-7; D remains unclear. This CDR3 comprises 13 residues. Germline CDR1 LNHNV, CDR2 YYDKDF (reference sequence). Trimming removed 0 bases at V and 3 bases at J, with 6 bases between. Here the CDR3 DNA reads TGTGCCACCAGCAGAGATTACAGCTACGAGCAGTACTTC. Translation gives CATSRDYSYEQYF.

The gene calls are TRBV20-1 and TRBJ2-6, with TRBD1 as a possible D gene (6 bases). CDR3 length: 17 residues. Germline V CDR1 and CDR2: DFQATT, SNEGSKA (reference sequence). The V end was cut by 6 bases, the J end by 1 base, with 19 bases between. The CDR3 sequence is CSAKVPGHLSGANVLTF. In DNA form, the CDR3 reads TGCAGTGCCAAAGTCCCGGGACACCTATCTGGGGCCAACGTCCTGACTTTC.

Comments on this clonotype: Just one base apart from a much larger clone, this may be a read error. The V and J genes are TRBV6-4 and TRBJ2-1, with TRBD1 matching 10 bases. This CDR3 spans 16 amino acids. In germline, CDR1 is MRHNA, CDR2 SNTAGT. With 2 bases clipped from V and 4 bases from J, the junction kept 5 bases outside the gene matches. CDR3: CASSDPGTGDYNEQFF. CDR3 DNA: TGTGCCAGCAGTGACCCCGGGACAGGGGATTACAATGAGCAGTTCTTC.

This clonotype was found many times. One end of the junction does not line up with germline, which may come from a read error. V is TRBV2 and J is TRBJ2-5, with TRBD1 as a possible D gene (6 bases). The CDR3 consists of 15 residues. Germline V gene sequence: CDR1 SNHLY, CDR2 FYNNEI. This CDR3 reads CASSEGQMYQETQYF. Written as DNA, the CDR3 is TGTGCCAGCAGCGAAGGACAGATGTACCAAGAGACCCAGTACTTC.

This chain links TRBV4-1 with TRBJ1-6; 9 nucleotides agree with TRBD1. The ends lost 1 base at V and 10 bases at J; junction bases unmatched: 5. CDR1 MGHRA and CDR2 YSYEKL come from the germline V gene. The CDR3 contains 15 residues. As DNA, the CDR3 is TGCGCCAGCAGCCAAGGGGGGGGACAGGGATCACCCCTCCACTTT. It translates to CASSQGGGQGSPLHF.

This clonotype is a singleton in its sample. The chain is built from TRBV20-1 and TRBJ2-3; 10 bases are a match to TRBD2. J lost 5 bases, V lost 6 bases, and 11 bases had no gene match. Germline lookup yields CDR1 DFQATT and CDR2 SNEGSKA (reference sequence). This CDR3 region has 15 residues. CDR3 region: CSAPLSGGAIDTQYF. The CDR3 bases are TGCAGTGCCCCACTGAGCGGGGGGGCAATAGATACGCAGTATTTT.

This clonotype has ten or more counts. CDR3 coding DNA: TGTGCCAGCAAGGAAATGTACCAAGAGACCCAGTACTTC. Its protein is CASKEMYQETQYF. J is TRBJ2-5 and V is TRBV6-5; D unclear. Germline assignment: CDR1 MNHEY and CDR2 SVGAGI. Between the trimmed V and J ends, which lost 7 bases and 0 bases, there was a span of 9 bases. The CDR3 is 13 residues long.

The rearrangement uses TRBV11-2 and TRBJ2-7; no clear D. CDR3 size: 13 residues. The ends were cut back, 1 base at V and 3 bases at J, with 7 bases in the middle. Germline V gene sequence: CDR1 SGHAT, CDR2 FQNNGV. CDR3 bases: TGTGCCAGCAGCTTAGCCTCCAACTACGAGCAGTACTTC. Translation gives CASSLASNYEQYF.

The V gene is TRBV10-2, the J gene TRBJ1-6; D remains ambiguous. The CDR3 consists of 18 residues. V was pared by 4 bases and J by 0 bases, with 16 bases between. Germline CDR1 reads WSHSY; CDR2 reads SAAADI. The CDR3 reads CASSATRPASSYNSPLHF. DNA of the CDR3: TGCGCCAGCAGTGCCACCCGGCCAGCAAGCTCCTATAATTCACCCCTCCACTTT.

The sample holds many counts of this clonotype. The CDR3 reads CASSYTGEGTEAFF. The CDR3 DNA is TGTGCCAGCAGTTACACAGGGGAAGGCACTGAAGCTTTCTTT. The rearrangement uses TRBV6-5 and TRBJ1-1; 7 bases agree with TRBD1. Germline CDR1 reads MNHEY; CDR2 reads SVGAGI. Unmatched junction bases numbered 4, after V lost 2 bases and J lost 4 bases. This CDR3 is 14 amino acids long.

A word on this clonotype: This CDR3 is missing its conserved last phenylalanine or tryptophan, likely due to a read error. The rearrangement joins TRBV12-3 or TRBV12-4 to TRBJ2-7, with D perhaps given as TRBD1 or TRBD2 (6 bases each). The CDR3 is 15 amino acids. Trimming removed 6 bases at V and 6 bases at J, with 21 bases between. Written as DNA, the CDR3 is TGTGCCAGCAGCGGGGGAGGCTCAAGGGGGACCGAGCAGTACTCC. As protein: CASSGGGSRGTEQYS.

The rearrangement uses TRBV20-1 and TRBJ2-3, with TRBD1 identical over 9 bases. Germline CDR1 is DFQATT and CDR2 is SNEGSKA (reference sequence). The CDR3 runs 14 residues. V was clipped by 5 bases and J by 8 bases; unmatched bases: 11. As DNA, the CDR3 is TGCAGTGCTCCCCCGGGACAGGGACGCGGTACGCAGTATTTT. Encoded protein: CSAPPGQGRGTQYF.

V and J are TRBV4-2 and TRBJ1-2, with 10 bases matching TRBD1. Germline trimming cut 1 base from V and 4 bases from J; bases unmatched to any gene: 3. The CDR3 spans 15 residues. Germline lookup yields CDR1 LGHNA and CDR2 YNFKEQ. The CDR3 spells CASSQGTGGSYGYTF. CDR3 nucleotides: TGTGCCAGCAGCCAAGGGACAGGGGGAAGCTATGGCTACACCTTC.

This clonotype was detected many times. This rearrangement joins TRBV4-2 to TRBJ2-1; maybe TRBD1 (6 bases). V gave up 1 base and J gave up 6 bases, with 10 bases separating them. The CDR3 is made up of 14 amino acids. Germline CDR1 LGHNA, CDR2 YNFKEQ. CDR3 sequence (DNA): TGTGCCAGCAGCCAAGGAGGACAGAGCAATGAGCAGTTCTTC. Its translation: CASSQGGQSNEQFF.